A selection of T cell receptor beta chains follows, all from one sample in a study of blood T cell repertoires in COVID-19. TCRdb's table, derived via immunoSEQ multiplex PCR, lists solely in-frame clones and lacks some. The sample shows some 300,000 clones, roughly 91% of them seen only once. The specimen sequenced was PBMCs or T cells enriched from blood (not recorded which). The receptors derive from a woman in her fifties or sixties in a cohort exposed to, infected with or recovered from COVID-19 (not recorded which). CDR3s include the opening cysteine and the closing phenylalanine or tryptophan. The D gene is left open where the match is weak. A clone size is listed for some rows: how often the clone was seen (once, few, many), or a class if it is expanded.

CDR3 protein	CDR3 DNA	V gene	J gene	D gene	clone size
CASKDRGYNEQFF	TGTGCCAGCAAAGACAGGGGCTACAATGAGCAGTTCTTC	TRBV25-1	TRBJ2-1	TRBD1	NA
CASSITPGVEQFF	TGTGCCAGTAGTATAACCCCGGGAGTGGAGCAGTTCTTC	TRBV19	TRBJ2-1	NA	NA
CASSPGTSGSSYEQYF	TGTGCCAGCAGCCCTGGGACTAGCGGGAGCTCCTACGAGCAGTACTTC	TRBV5-8	TRBJ2-7	TRBD2	NA
CASSLITGGASGYTF	TGTGCCAGCAGCTTAATTACAGGGGGCGCGTCTGGCTACACCTTC	TRBV7-2	TRBJ1-2	TRBD1	NA
CASSLRTVANYGYTF	TGTGCCAGCAGTTTAAGGACAGTAGCTAACTATGGCTACACCTTC	TRBV28	TRBJ1-2	NA	NA
CSVEGDSNTEAFF	TGCAGCGTTGAGGGGGACAGCAACACTGAAGCTTTCTTT	TRBV29-1	TRBJ1-1	TRBD1	NA
CASSMSLRETQYF	TGTGCCAGTAGTATGAGTCTCAGGGAGACCCAGTACTTC	TRBV19	TRBJ2-5	NA	NA
CAVDRGNNQPQHF	TGTGCCGTGGACAGGGGTAACAATCAGCCCCAGCATTTT	TRBV30	TRBJ1-5	TRBD1	NA
CASSRGQGGTNTEAFF	TGTGCCAGCAGCCGCGGACAGGGTGGGACGAACACTGAAGCTTTCTTT	TRBV11-1	TRBJ1-1	TRBD1	NA
CATAVRDTQYF	TGTGCCACAGCGGTGCGGGATACGCAGTATTTT	TRBV24-1	TRBJ2-3	NA	NA
CASRTMGPGTAYGYTF	TGTGCCAGCAGGACGATGGGCCCCGGGACAGCCTATGGCTACACCTTC	TRBV28	TRBJ1-2	TRBD1	NA
CASSYDGQGLGSPLHF	TGTGCCAGCAGTTACGACGGACAGGGTTTGGGGTCACCCCTCCACTTT	TRBV6-5	TRBJ1-6	TRBD1	NA
CASRLTGVSNNEQFF	TGTGCCAGCAGACTAACAGGGGTATCGAACAATGAGCAGTTCTTC	TRBV7-9	TRBJ2-1	TRBD1	NA
CASSRQGGGYTF	TGTGCCAGCAGTCGACAGGGTGGAGGCTACACCTTC	TRBV6-5	TRBJ1-2	TRBD1	NA
CASSDQRDYQETQYF	TGTGCCAGCAGTGATCAGCGGGACTACCAAGAGACCCAGTACTTC	TRBV6-1	TRBJ2-5	TRBD2	NA
CASGQGTLGPTDTQYF	TGTGCTAGTGGCCAGGGTACCCTGGGGCCCACAGATACGCAGTATTTT	TRBV12-5	TRBJ2-3	NA	NA
CASSTGTVASPLHF	TGTGCCAGCAGCACCGGGACAGTCGCTTCACCCCTCCACTTT	TRBV2	TRBJ1-6	TRBD1	NA
CASSLAPSGNTIYF	TGTGCCAGCAGCTTGGCACCCTCTGGAAACACCATATATTTT	TRBV7-8	TRBJ1-3	NA	NA
CASSVEPGELFF	TGTGCCAGCAGTGTCGAGCCCGGGGAGCTGTTTTTT	TRBV2	TRBJ2-2	NA	few
CASSIQGAAANEKLFF	TGTGCCAGTAGTATACAAGGGGCCGCAGCTAATGAAAAACTGTTTTTT	TRBV19	TRBJ1-4	NA	NA
CATSRGRVEAKNIQYF	TGTGCCACCAGCAGAGGACGGGTTGAGGCCAAAAACATTCAGTACTTC	TRBV15	TRBJ2-4	NA	NA
CAWRGRGRNTGELFF	TGTGCCTGGAGAGGCAGGGGACGAAACACCGGGGAGCTGTTTTTT	TRBV30	TRBJ2-2	NA	once
CASSSGTVPYEQYF	TGTGCCAGCAGCAGCGGGACGGTACCCTACGAGCAGTACTTC	TRBV7-3	TRBJ2-7	TRBD2	NA
CASSPPRGLTGETQYF	TGTGCCAGCTCACCACCGAGGGGGCTGACCGGAGAGACCCAGTACTTC	TRBV18	TRBJ2-5	TRBD1	NA
CASSRAGARGYTF	TGTGCCAGCAGTCGAGCAGGGGCAAGAGGCTACACCTTC	TRBV25-1	TRBJ1-2	NA	NA
CASSVEAGGFNNEQFF	TGTGCCAGCAGCGTAGAAGCGGGAGGTTTTAACAATGAGCAGTTCTTC	TRBV9	TRBJ2-1	TRBD2	NA
CASSRVAGANTDTQYF	TGTGCCAGCAGCCGCGTAGCGGGAGCTAACACAGATACGCAGTATTTT	TRBV7-2	TRBJ2-3	TRBD2	NA
CATSRGQGAGRNEQFF	TGTGCCACCAGCAGAGGCCAGGGGGCAGGTCGGAATGAGCAGTTCTTC	TRBV15	TRBJ2-1	TRBD1	once
CASSPDRAGWKNTEAFF	TGTGCCAGCAGTCCGGACAGGGCGGGTTGGAAGAACACTGAAGCTTTCTTT	TRBV6-6	TRBJ1-1	TRBD1	NA
CASSAPGQGPYEQYF	TGTGCCAGCAGTGCGCCGGGACAGGGGCCCTACGAGCAGTACTTC	TRBV28	TRBJ2-7	TRBD1	NA
CASSPKGQGAWNNEKLFF	TGTGCCAGTAGTCCCAAAGGACAGGGGGCCTGGAATAATGAAAAACTGTTTTTT	TRBV19	TRBJ1-4	TRBD1	NA
CASSARTGFGYEQYF	TGTGCCAGCAGCGCTAGGACAGGGTTTGGGTACGAGCAGTACTTC	TRBV9	TRBJ2-7	TRBD1	NA
CASSLGELSALFREEQYF	TGTGCCAGCAGCTTAGGGGAGCTTAGCGCCCTATTTCGGGAAGAGCAGTACTTC	TRBV7-9	TRBJ2-7	NA	NA
CASSLGAQGDNSPLHF	TGCGCCAGCAGCTTAGGCGCACAGGGGGATAATTCACCCCTCCACTTT	TRBV5-1	TRBJ1-6	TRBD1	NA
CASRTVYSGNTIYF	TGTGCCAGCAGGACAGTTTACTCTGGAAACACCATATATTTT	TRBV6-5	TRBJ1-3	NA	NA
CASSWDRSSYEQYF	TGTGCCAGCAGTTGGGACAGGAGCTCCTACGAGCAGTACTTC	TRBV28	TRBJ2-7	TRBD1	NA
CASSYPRRDGGRAPGELFF	TGTGCCAGCAGCTACCCCCGGAGGGACGGCGGGAGGGCCCCCGGGGAGCTGTTTTTT	TRBV13	TRBJ2-2	TRBD2	once
CASSETPGQGNSPLHF	TGCGCCAGCAGCGAGACACCGGGACAGGGTAATTCACCCCTCCACTTT	TRBV5-1	TRBJ1-6	TRBD1	NA
CASSLVPTAGSIQETQYF	TGTGCCAGCAGCTTAGTCCCCACAGCGGGATCAATCCAAGAGACCCAGTACTTC	TRBV7-2	TRBJ2-5	TRBD2	NA
CASSARLAGGPGGELFF	TGTGCCAGCAGCGCCCGACTAGCGGGAGGGCCTGGCGGGGAGCTGTTTTTT	TRBV7-9	TRBJ2-2	TRBD2	once
CASSIIGRGGYTF	TGTGCCAGTAGTATAATAGGCAGGGGAGGCTACACCTTC	TRBV19	TRBJ1-2	NA	NA
CASSFFSGSQYEQYF	TGTGCCAGCAGCTTCTTTTCAGGGTCTCAATACGAGCAGTACTTC	TRBV7-2	TRBJ2-7	NA	NA
CASSIGWLAGDTDTQYF	TGTGCCAGTAGTATCGGCTGGCTAGCGGGAGACACAGATACGCAGTATTTT	TRBV19	TRBJ2-3	TRBD2	once
CASTARGQGAYQPQHF	TGTGCCAGCACGGCTAGGGGGCAGGGGGCGTATCAGCCCCAGCATTTT	TRBV28	TRBJ1-5	TRBD1	few
CSVLGLAGDEYEQYF	TGCAGCGTTCTGGGACTAGCGGGAGATGAATACGAGCAGTACTTC	TRBV29-1	TRBJ2-7	TRBD2	NA
CASSSAGRRETQYF	TGTGCCAGCAGCTCGGCAGGGAGGCGAGAGACCCAGTACTTC	TRBV7-2	TRBJ2-5	NA	NA
CASSFERDSYGYTF	TGTGCCAGCAGTTTCGAGAGGGACAGCTATGGCTACACCTTC	TRBV27	TRBJ1-2	TRBD1	NA